At least ten counts were recorded for the clone carrying this T cell receptor (beta chain). Its target is unknown. Researchers took RNA transcripts and amplified the TCR beta CDR3 regions from them. The HTBI set primed first-round TCR CDR3 RT-PCR. Each CDR3 protein gets one entry after TCRdb re-called the multiplex PCR reads with MiXCR. The data hold fewer than 900,000 distinct CDR3 sequences, with approximately 18% observed a single time. This CDR3 contains 16 residues. The V segment lost 3 bases and the J segment 4 bases; nucleotides outside the gene matches: 5. Germline V CDR1 and CDR2: LGHDT, YNNKEL (reference sequence). This sample was taken from a study of T cells in Graves' hyperthyroidism and ophthalmopathy. Any patient presenting with uncontrolled infection, other autoimmune disease, pregnancy or lactation was left out. The blood was taken when hyperthyroidism was first diagnosed, before any ophthalmopathy symptoms showed up.

General study findings and limits: Most clonotypes expanded in the thyroid (above 0.001) were also present in blood. The model forecast ophthalmopathy, anticipating it by a median 6.5 months before onset.

The chain couples TRBV3-1 to TRBJ2-1; TRBD2 matches at 11 bases. The sequenced sample consisted of blood. The TCR was taken from a woman between 50 and 59 years old with Graves' hyperthyroidism that later progressed to Graves' ophthalmopathy. CDR3 sequence reads: CASSQSPSGGYNEQFF. The CDR3 DNA sequence: TGTGCCAGCAGCCAGAGTCCTAGCGGGGGGTACAATGAGCAGTTCTTC.